The rows below give T cell receptor beta chains drawn from one sample of a study of blood T cell repertoires in COVID-19. Assay used: immunoSEQ multiplex PCR; TCRdb lists only in-frame clones, some missing. The top ten clones hold under 3% of a sample with 250,000 to 350,000 clones, 89% of them seen once. Material: PBMCs or T cells enriched from blood (not recorded which). The receptors were sampled from a woman aged 50 to 60 who had been exposed to COVID-19. CDR3s include the opening cysteine and the closing phenylalanine or tryptophan. The order of the fields is CDR3 protein, CDR3 DNA, CDR3 length, D gene, clone size, J gene, V gene. A D gene is named only where the DNA matches it firmly. Part of the rows lack a size; the others show once, few, many or a class for expanded clones.

CDR3aa: CASSLSNGQGLRQKQFF
CDR3nt: TGTGCCAGCAGCTTGTCAAACGGACAGGGCCTCCGGCAAAAGCAGTTCTTC
len: 17
d_gene: TRBD1
abundance: .
j_gene: TRBJ2-1
v_gene: TRBV5-6

CDR3aa: CASSQRTSGDVTDTQYF
CDR3nt: TGTGCCAGCAGCCAAAGGACTAGCGGGGATGTCACAGATACGCAGTATTTT
len: 17
d_gene: TRBD2
abundance: .
j_gene: TRBJ2-3
v_gene: TRBV14

CDR3aa: CASSLGTGEETQYF
CDR3nt: TGTGCCAGCAGCTTGGGGACAGGGGAAGAGACCCAGTACTTC
len: 14
d_gene: TRBD1
abundance: .
j_gene: TRBJ2-5
v_gene: TRBV7-9

CDR3aa: CASSYDREGYGYTF
CDR3nt: TGTGCCAGCAGTTACGACAGGGAAGGCTATGGCTACACCTTC
len: 14
d_gene: TRBD1
abundance: .
j_gene: TRBJ1-2
v_gene: TRBV6-5

CDR3aa: CAISGGQGANYGYTF
CDR3nt: TGTGCCATCAGTGGGGGACAGGGGGCCAACTATGGCTACACCTTC
len: 15
d_gene: TRBD1
abundance: .
j_gene: TRBJ1-2
v_gene: TRBV10-3

CDR3aa: CASSANREKYEQYF
CDR3nt: TGTGCCAGCAGCGCAAACAGGGAAAAGTACGAGCAGTACTTC
len: 14
d_gene: .
abundance: .
j_gene: TRBJ2-7
v_gene: TRBV5-4

CDR3aa: CASSRTPTPGQGDQPQHF
CDR3nt: TGTGCCAGCAGCCGAACTCCGACTCCGGGACAGGGTGACCAGCCCCAGCATTTT
len: 18
d_gene: TRBD1
abundance: few
j_gene: TRBJ1-5
v_gene: TRBV6-6

CDR3aa: CASSGGQGIDEQYF
CDR3nt: TGTGCCAGCAGCGGTGGGCAGGGGATCGACGAGCAGTACTTC
len: 14
d_gene: .
abundance: .
j_gene: TRBJ2-7
v_gene: TRBV2

CDR3aa: CSPSGGTEAFF
CDR3nt: TGCAGTCCATCGGGGGGCACTGAAGCTTTCTTT
len: 11
d_gene: .
abundance: .
j_gene: TRBJ1-1
v_gene: TRBV20-1

CDR3aa: CASSTNYKNTGELFF
CDR3nt: TGTGCCAGTAGTACTAACTACAAGAACACCGGGGAGCTGTTTTTT
len: 15
d_gene: .
abundance: .
j_gene: TRBJ2-2
v_gene: TRBV19